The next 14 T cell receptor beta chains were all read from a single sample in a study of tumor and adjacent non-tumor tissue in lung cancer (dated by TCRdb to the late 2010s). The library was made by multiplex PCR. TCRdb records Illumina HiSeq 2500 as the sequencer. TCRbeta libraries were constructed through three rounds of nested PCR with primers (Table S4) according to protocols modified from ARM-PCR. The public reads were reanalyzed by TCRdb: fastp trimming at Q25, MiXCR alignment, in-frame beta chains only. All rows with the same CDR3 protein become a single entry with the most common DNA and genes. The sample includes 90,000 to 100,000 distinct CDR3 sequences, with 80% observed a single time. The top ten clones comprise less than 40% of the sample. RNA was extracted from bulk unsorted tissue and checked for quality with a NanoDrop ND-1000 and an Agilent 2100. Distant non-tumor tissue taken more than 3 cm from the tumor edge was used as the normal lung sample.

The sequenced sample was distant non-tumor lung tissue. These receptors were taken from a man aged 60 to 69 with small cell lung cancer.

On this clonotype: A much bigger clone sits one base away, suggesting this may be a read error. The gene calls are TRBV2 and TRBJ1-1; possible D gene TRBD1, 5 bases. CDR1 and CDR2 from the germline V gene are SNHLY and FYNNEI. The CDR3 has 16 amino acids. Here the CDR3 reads CACSQLGGERDTEAFF. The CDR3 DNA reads TGTGCCTGCAGTCAGTTGGGGGGGGAGAGGGACACTGAAGCTTTCTTT.

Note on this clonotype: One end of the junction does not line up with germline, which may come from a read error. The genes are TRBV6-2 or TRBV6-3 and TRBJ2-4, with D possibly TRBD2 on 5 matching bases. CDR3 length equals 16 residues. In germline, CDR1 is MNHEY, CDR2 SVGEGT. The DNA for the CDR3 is TGTGCTAGCAGTTATCGGACTGACCTAGCCAAAAACATTGAGTACTTC. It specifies CASSYRTDLAKNIEYF.

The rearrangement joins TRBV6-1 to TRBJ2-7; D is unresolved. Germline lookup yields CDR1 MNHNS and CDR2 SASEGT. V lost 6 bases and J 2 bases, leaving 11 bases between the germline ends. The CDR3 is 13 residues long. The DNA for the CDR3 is TGTGCCAGCAGCGGCGAACTAACCTACGAGCAGTACTTC. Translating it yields CASSGELTYEQYF.

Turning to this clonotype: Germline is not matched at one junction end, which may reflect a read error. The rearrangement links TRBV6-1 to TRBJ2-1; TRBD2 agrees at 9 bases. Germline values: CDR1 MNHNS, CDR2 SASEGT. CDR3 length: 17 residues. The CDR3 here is CASLPIAGVPSYNKQFF. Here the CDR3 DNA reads TGTGCCAGCTTGCCAATAGCGGGAGTCCCCTCCTACAATAAGCAGTTCTTC.

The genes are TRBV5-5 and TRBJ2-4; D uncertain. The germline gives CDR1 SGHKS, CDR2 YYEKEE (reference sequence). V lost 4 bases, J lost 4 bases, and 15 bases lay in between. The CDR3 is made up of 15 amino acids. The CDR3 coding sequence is TGTGCCAGCAGCCCCCATGGCCCTTGTAAAAACATTCAGTACTTC. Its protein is CASSPHGPCKNIQYF.

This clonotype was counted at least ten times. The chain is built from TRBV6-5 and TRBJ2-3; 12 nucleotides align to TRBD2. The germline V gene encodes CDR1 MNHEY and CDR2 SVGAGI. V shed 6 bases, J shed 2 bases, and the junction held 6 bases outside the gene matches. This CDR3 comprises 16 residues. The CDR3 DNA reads TGTGCCAGCAGCCGACTAGCGGGAGAATCCACAGATACGCAGTATTTT. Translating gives CASSRLAGESTDTQYF.

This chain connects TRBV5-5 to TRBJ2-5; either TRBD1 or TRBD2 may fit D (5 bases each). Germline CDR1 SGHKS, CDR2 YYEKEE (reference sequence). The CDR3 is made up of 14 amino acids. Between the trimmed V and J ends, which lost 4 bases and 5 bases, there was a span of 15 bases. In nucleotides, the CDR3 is TGTGCCAGCAGCCTGGGGGATGGGGCGGAGACCCAGTACTTC. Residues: CASSLGDGAETQYF.

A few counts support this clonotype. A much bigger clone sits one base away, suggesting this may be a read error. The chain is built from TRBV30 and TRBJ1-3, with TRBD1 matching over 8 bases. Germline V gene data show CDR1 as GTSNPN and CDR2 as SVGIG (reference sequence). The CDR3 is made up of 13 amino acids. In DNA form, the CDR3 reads TGTGCCTGGAACAGGGGGTCTGGAGACACCATATATTTT. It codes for CAWNRGSGDTIYF.

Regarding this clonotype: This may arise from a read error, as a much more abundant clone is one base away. DNA of the CDR3: TGCGCCAGCAGCTCCGGTGGGGAAATCTATGGCTACACCTTC. Its protein product is CASSSGGEIYGYTF. The chain has TRBV5-1 and TRBJ1-2; no clear D gene. V gave up 3 bases and J gave up 4 bases, with 13 bases separating them. Germline CDR1 and CDR2: SGHRS and YFSETQ. The CDR3 runs to 14 residues. The whole variable domain, remainder taken from reference TRBV5-1 and TRBJ1-2, is KAGVTQTPRYLIKTRGQQVTLSCSPISGHRSVSWYQQTPGQGLQFLFEYFSETQRNKGNFPGRFSGRQFSNSRSEMNVSTLELGDSALYLCASSSGGEIYGYTFGSGTRLTVV.

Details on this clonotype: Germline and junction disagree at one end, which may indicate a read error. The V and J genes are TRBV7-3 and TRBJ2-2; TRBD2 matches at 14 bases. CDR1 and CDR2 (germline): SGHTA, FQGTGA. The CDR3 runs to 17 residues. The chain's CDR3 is CTSSSGTSGSRSEELFF. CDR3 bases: TGTACCAGCAGCTCCGGGACTAGCGGGAGTAGGTCCGAGGAGCTGTTTTTT.

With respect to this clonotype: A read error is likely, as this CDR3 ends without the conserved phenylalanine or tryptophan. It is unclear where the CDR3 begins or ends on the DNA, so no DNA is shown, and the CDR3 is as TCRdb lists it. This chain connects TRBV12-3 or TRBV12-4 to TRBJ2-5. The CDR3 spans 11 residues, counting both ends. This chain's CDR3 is CASSLSETQYL.

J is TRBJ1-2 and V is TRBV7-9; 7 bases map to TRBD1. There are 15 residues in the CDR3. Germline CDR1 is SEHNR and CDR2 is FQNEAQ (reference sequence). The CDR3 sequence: CISSPPGQESYGYTF. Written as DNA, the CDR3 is TGTATCAGCAGCCCCCCCGGACAGGAAAGCTATGGCTACACCTTC. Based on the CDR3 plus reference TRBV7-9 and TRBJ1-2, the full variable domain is DTGVSQNPRHKITKRGQNVTFRCDPISEHNRLYWYRQTLGQGPEFLTYFQNEAQLEKSRLLSDRFSAERPKGSFSTLEIQRTEQGDSAMYLCISSPPGQESYGYTFGSGTRLTVV.

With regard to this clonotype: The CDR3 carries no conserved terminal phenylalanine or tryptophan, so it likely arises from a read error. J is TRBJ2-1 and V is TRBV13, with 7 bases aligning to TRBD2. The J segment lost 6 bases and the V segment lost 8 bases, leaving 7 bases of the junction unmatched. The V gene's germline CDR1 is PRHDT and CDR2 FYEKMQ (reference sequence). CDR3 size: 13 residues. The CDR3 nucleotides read TGTGCCAGCTGCTCCTGCGGGAGCAATGAGCAGTTCTCC. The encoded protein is CASCSCGSNEQFS.

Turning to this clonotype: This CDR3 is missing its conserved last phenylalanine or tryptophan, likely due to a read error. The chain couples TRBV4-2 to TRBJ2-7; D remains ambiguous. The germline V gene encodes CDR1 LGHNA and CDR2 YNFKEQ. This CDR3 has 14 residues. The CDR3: CASSQDTGGNEQYL. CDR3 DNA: TGTGCCAGTAGCCAAGATACCGGTGGGAACGAGCAGTACTTA.